These T cell receptor beta chains were read from a single sample in a study of early T cells in non-severe SARS-CoV-2 infection. TCRdb fed the 5' RACE reads into MiXCR, producing one record per CDR3 protein. This table holds 40,000 to 45,000 distinct CDR3 sequences, around 6.1% found once. The starting material was whole blood, obtained at baseline. Source of these receptors: an adult who was a healthcare worker with PCR-confirmed SARS-CoV-2 infection or an uninfected control (not recorded which). The CDR3 runs from the conserved cysteine through the conserved F or W. D genes are given only for firm matches. Not all rows give a size; the values are once, few, many and, for expanded clones, a class.

.	TRBV11-2	TRBJ2-5	few	TGTGCCAGCAGCTTAGATCCGTACCGAGGGACCCAGTACTTC	CASSLDPYRGTQYF
TRBD2	TRBV10-3	TRBJ2-3	few	TGTGCCATCAGTGAACTAGCGGGAGCTGCAGATACGCAGTATTTT	CAISELAGAADTQYF
.	TRBV4-2	TRBJ1-3	many	TGTGCCAGCAGCCAAGCGGGGAACGAAAACACCATATATTTT	CASSQAGNENTIYF
.	TRBV9	TRBJ1-4	many	TGTGCCAGCAGCGGCCGGGGTGTGGCTCATGAAAAACTGTTTTTT	CASSGRGVAHEKLFF
.	TRBV6-6	TRBJ2-5	many	TGTGCCAGCAGTTACGGGGTGGAGGGAGAGACCCAGTACTTC	CASSYGVEGETQYF
TRBD1	TRBV7-2	TRBJ2-7	.	TGTGCCAGCAGCGAGGGACAGGGATACGAGCGGTACTTC	CASSEGQGYERYF
TRBD1	TRBV28	TRBJ1-6	.	TGTGCCAGCAACTCAAGGACAGGGCAAGAGTCACCCCTCCACTTT	CASNSRTGQESPLHF
TRBD2	TRBV7-9	TRBJ2-1	many	TGTGCCAGCAGCTTAGTACTAGCGGGAGCTTCTTTTCGGTTCTTC	CASSLVLAGASFRFF
.	TRBV7-2	TRBJ2-5	.	TGTGCCAGCAGCCTTCGGGGAACTTCCGAAGAGACCCAGTACTTC	CASSLRGTSEETQYF
TRBD1	TRBV20-1	TRBJ1-2	many	TGCAGTGGCGGGACAGGGTGGAATGGCTACACCTTC	CSGGTGWNGYTF
.	TRBV6-1	TRBJ2-2	few	TGTGCCAGCAGTGAAGCTTCCCCGGGCGGCCCCGTCACCGGGGAGCTGTTTTTT	CASSEASPGGPVTGELFF
.	TRBV18	TRBJ1-1	many	TGTGCCAGTTCCGCAAGGGAGCGAGCTTTCTTT	CASSARERAFF
.	TRBV29-1	TRBJ2-2	few	TGCAGCACCGGGGTCCGGGGCGGGGAGCTGTTTTTT	CSTGVRGGELFF
.	TRBV6-2/TRBV6-3	TRBJ2-7	.	TGTGCCAGCAGTTCCCTACAAGACTACGAGCAGTACTTC	CASSSLQDYEQYF
.	TRBV4-3	TRBJ2-3	many	TGCGCCAGCAGCCAAGAAAGAGAAAGCACAGATACGCAGTATTTT	CASSQERESTDTQYF
.	TRBV5-1	TRBJ1-1	many	TGCGCCAGCAGCCTCCACCCAGACAGAAATGAAGCTTTCTTT	CASSLHPDRNEAFF
TRBD2	TRBV4-2	TRBJ2-5	few	TGTGCCAGCAGCCCCACACAGTCGGGAGGGCCTCGGCAAGAGACCCAGTACTTC	CASSPTQSGGPRQETQYF
.	TRBV18	TRBJ1-6	many	TGTGCCAGCTCACTAGCGCGAACAGCAAATTCACCCCTCCACTTT	CASSLARTANSPLHF
.	TRBV7-8	TRBJ2-7	few	TGTGCCAGCAGCTTGTACGAGTACGAGCAGTACTTC	CASSLYEYEQYF
TRBD1	TRBV2	TRBJ1-1	few	TGTGCCAGCAGAATCCGACAGGGCGGGAAAGCTTTCTTT	CASRIRQGGKAFF
TRBD1	TRBV24-1	TRBJ2-5	.	TGTGCCACCAGTGATCCGGGGACAGGGCGAGAGACCCAGTACTTC	CATSDPGTGRETQYF
.	TRBV6-5	TRBJ2-4	many	TGTGCCAGCAGCCCTGACAGACGAGTTCAGTACTTC	CASSPDRRVQYF
.	TRBV20-1	TRBJ1-2	many	TGCAGTGCCGATAAAACAGGGTATGGGAACTATGGCTACACCTTC	CSADKTGYGNYGYTF
.	TRBV5-1	TRBJ2-1	few	TGCGCCAGCAGCTTCGGAGCGGTGAGCTCCTACAATGAGCAGTTCTTC	CASSFGAVSSYNEQFF
.	TRBV20-1	TRBJ2-5	many	TGCAGTGCTGGGGGACTCTACTGGGACAAAGAGACCCAGTACTTC	CSAGGLYWDKETQYF
.	TRBV20-1	TRBJ2-1	many	TGCAGAGCTGACCGGGACAATGCCTACAATGAGCAGTTCTTC	CRADRDNAYNEQFF
.	TRBV30	TRBJ1-4	many	TGTGCCTGGAGCCGAGGGAATGATGAAAAACTGTTTTTT	CAWSRGNDEKLFF
TRBD1	TRBV20-1	TRBJ1-2	many	TGCAGTGCGGACAGGGATGGCTACACCTTC	CSADRDGYTF
.	TRBV9	TRBJ2-2	few	TGTGCCAGCAGCGCCTATAACACCGGGGAGCTGTTTTTT	CASSAYNTGELFF
.	TRBV6-5	TRBJ1-3	few	TGTGCCAGCAGACCCGACAGTGGTGGAAACACCATATATTTT	CASRPDSGGNTIYF
.	TRBV19	TRBJ2-5	few	TGTGCCAGTAGTATAGGTGGGGGCCAAGAGACCCAGTACTTC	CASSIGGGQETQYF